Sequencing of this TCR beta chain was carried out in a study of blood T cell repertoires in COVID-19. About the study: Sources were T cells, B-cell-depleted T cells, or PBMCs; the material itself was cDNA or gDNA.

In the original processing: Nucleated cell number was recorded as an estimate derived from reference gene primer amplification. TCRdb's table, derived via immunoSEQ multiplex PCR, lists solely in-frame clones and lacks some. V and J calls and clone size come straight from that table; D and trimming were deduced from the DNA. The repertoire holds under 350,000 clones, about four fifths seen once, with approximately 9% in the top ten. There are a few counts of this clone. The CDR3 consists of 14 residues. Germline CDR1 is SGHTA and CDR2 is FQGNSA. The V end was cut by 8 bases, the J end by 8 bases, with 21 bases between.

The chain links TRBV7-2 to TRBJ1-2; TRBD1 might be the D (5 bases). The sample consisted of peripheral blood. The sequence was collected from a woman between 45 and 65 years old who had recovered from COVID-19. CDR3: CASHTPPGPRGYTF. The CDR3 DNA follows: TGTGCCAGCCATACCCCCCCAGGGCCGAGGGGCTACACCTTC.